The next 10 T cell receptor beta chains were all read from a single sample in a study of cytotoxic CD8 clonotypes in ibrutinib-treated CLL. Clones were sequenced by immunoSEQ multiplex PCR, and TCRdb holds only the in-frame ones, with some missing. Among about 160,000 clones listed, 70% to 90% were seen once. The sequences come from PBMCs, collected at disease progression, from a patient treated with ibrutinib. The source is a human donor with chronic lymphocytic leukemia.

This clone was seen only a few times. V gene TRBV30 combines with J gene TRBJ2-3; 9 positions match TRBD2. The germline V gene has CDR1 GTSNPN and CDR2 SVGIG (reference sequence). V gave up 8 bases and J gave up 4 bases; unmatched junction bases: 7. The CDR3 extends over 13 amino acids. Here the CDR3 reads CAQRAGGPDTQYF. In nucleotides, the CDR3 is TGTGCCCAGCGAGCGGGAGGACCAGATACGCAGTATTTT. The full variable domain, with the rest looked up from reference TRBV30 and TRBJ2-3, is SQTIHQWPATLVQPVGSPLSLECTVEGTSNPNLYWYRQAAGRGLQLLFYSVGIGQISSEVPQNLSASRPQDRQFILSSKKLLLSDSGFYLCAQRAGGPDTQYFGPGTRLTVL.

This clone was picked up one time. The chain couples TRBV5-6 to TRBJ1-5; the D gene is possibly TRBD1 (6 bases). The CDR3 has 14 residues. V lost 5 bases to trimming and J lost 7 bases, with 16 bases between them. Germline CDR1 and CDR2: SGHDT and YYEEEE. This CDR3 reads CASSGRGGLQPQHF. CDR3 bases: TGTGCCAGCAGTGGCAGAGGGGGACTACAGCCCCAGCATTTT. Complete variable domain (other parts from reference TRBV5-6 and TRBJ1-5): DAGVTQSPTHLIKTRGQQVTLRCSPKSGHDTVSWYQQALGQGPQFIFQYYEEEERQRGNFPDRFSGHQFPNYSSELNVNALLLGDSALYLCASSGRGGLQPQHFGDGTRLSIL.

V usage is TRBV11-3 and J usage is TRBJ2-2; D unclear. Germline V gene data show CDR1 as SGHNT and CDR2 as YENEEA. The CDR3 sequence is 14 residues long. The V end lost 7 bases, the J end lost 3 bases, and 12 bases lay between the germline ends. CDR3 DNA sequence: TGTGCCAGCACCCGGACCTACCACACCGGGGAGCTGTTTTTT. As protein: CASTRTYHTGELFF.

Only one count was recorded for this clone. J is TRBJ2-2 and V is TRBV7-3; unclear D gene. The length of the CDR3 is 13 residues. In germline, CDR1 is SGHTA, CDR2 FQGTGA. V lost 2 bases to trimming and J lost 7 bases, with 8 bases between them. CDR3 region: CASSLRGNGELFF. CDR3 DNA: TGTGCCAGCAGCTTACGTGGGAACGGGGAGCTGTTTTTT.

The genes are TRBV29-1 and TRBJ1-1, with no clear D. CDR1 and CDR2 (germline): SQVTM, ANQGSEA. The germline V and J ends were trimmed by 4 bases and 6 bases, with 12 bases remaining between them. This CDR3 is built from 12 residues. This CDR3 reads CSVAGWEAEAFF. CDR3 DNA sequence: TGCAGCGTTGCGGGGTGGGAAGCTGAAGCTTTCTTT.

In nucleotides, the CDR3 is TGTGCCACCAGCAGAGGTGAGCGGGCTAGCACAGATACGCAGTATTTT. Protein: CATSRGERASTDTQYF. The rearrangement links TRBV15 to TRBJ2-3; TRBD2 is a possible D gene (6 bases). The ends were cut back, 1 base at V and 0 bases at J, with 11 bases in the middle. This CDR3 contains 16 residues. Germline lookup yields CDR1 LNHNV and CDR2 YYDKDF (reference sequence).

This rearrangement joins TRBV10-1 to TRBJ2-3; 7 bases match TRBD2. CDR1 and CDR2 (germline): WNHNN, SYGVQD (reference sequence). This CDR3 is built from 17 residues. After removal of 3 bases from V and 4 bases from J, the junction contained 13 bases not matched to a gene. This CDR3 is CASSDGGRGERADTQYF. The CDR3 DNA is TGCGCCAGCAGTGATGGGGGTCGGGGGGAGAGGGCAGATACGCAGTATTTT.

J is TRBJ2-6 and V is TRBV6-1, with TRBD2 as a possible D gene (5 bases). Trimming took 11 bases from V and 1 from J, leaving 9 bases between them. Germline-derived CDR1 and CDR2 are MNHNS and SASEGT. This CDR3 comprises 13 residues. The CDR3 reads CASAGSGANVLTF. The CDR3 DNA sequence: TGTGCCTCCGCGGGTTCTGGGGCCAACGTCCTGACTTTC.

The chain uses TRBV2 and TRBJ1-4; D might be TRBD1 (5 bases). Germline V gives CDR1 SNHLY, CDR2 FYNNEI. V was shortened by 2 bases and J by 6 bases, with 16 bases between the two germline ends. CDR3 length: 16 residues. As DNA, the CDR3 is TGTGCCAGCAGTGAATCGGCTTGGGGGAGGGATGAAAAACTGTTTTTT. Translated: CASSESAWGRDEKLFF.

This clone came up a few times. The chain combines TRBV30 with TRBJ1-4, with 8 bases lining up with TRBD1. The length of the CDR3 is 16 residues. Germline CDR1 GTSNPN, CDR2 SVGIG (reference sequence). J was trimmed by 0 bases and V by 3 bases; bases with no gene match: 6. CDR3 sequence reads: CAWSKMDRATNEKLFF. The CDR3 DNA is TGTGCCTGGAGCAAAATGGACAGGGCAACTAATGAAAAACTGTTTTTT.